This T cell receptor (beta chain) appears in the sequencing data of a study of regulatory T cells in long-lasting Graves disease. This clonotype was counted ten times or more. Its specificity is unknown. Time point indicated: persistent/refractory GD, antithyroid drugs over 5 years with positive TRAb. With RNA extracted from PBMCs as input, the TCR library was made. The peripheral blood volume drawn was 8.5 to 9 milliliters, and it was collected into EDTA tubes. Arm-PCR of CDR3 regions with iRepertoire HTBI primers generated TCR beta libraries. TCRdb used MiXCR to reprocess the multiplex PCR reads, holding one entry per CDR3 protein. The data hold roughly 430,000 distinct CDR3 sequences, with under 25% observed a single time. Trimming cost V 8 bases and J 4 bases, with 9 bases left between them. The CDR3 has 13 amino acids. The germline gives CDR1 SNHLY, CDR2 FYNNEI. Regarding the study as a whole: Accuracy may have been reduced by the small sample size. Persistent Graves' disease cases displayed lower TCR diversity than newly diagnosed ones.

This chain joins TRBV2 and TRBJ1-6; D gene uncertain. The source of this sequence is a female donor with Graves disease. Sequencing used peripheral blood mononuclear cells (PBMCs), obtained when the disease was refractory, from a patient treated with antithyroid drugs. This CDR3 is CASEGRYNSPLHF. Here the CDR3 DNA reads TGTGCCAGCGAAGGGCGGTATAATTCACCCCTCCACTTT. Variable domain in full (rest from reference TRBV2 and TRBJ1-6): EPEVTQTPSHQVTQMGQEVILRCVPISNHLYFYWYRQILGQKVEFLVSFYNNEISEKSEIFDDQFSVERPDGSNFTLKIRSTKLEDSAMYFCASEGRYNSPLHFGNGTRLTVT.